Shown below are 17 T cell receptor beta chains from a single sample sequenced in a study of blood T cell repertoires in COVID-19. Libraries were prepared by immunoSEQ multiplex PCR; TCRdb keeps only in-frame clonotypes and omits some of them. Altogether around 26,000 clones are present, around 82% being singletons, with the ten largest covering about 1.8%. Sequencing was carried out using peripheral blood. These receptors all come from an elderly man with active or convalescent COVID-19.

This clone turned up a few times. This chain uses TRBV6-2 or TRBV6-3 with TRBJ2-7; 10 bases line up with TRBD2. The CDR3 spans 15 residues. V dropped 2 bases and J dropped 0; count of bases not matched to a gene: 1. From germline, CDR1 is MNHEY and CDR2 SVGEGT. CDR3 sequence (DNA): TGTGCCAGCAGTTACCGGACTAGCGGCTCCTACGAGCAGTACTTC. As protein: CASSYRTSGSYEQYF.

The chain is built from TRBV21-1 and TRBJ2-1; the table's D call, TRBD1, has no DNA check behind it. TRBV21-1 has pseudogene status. The CDR3 contains 13 residues. The CDR3 coding sequence is TGTGCCAGCCCTCACAGTCTCTACAATGAGCAGTTCTTC. Translated, it gives CASPHSLYNEQFF.

The DNA for the CDR3 is TGTGCCAGCAGCTTAGAGCGGGGGGCCTACAATGAGCAGTTCTTC. It yields the protein CASSLERGAYNEQFF. The rearrangement joins TRBV7-3 to TRBJ2-1; 9 nucleotides align to TRBD2. The CDR3 is 15 residues long. The V segment lost 2 bases and the J segment 2 bases; nucleotides outside the gene matches: 1. Per germline, CDR1 SGHTA and CDR2 FQGTGA.

The rearrangement links TRBV28 to TRBJ1-2; a weak D match, TRBD1 (6 bases). V was pared by 5 bases and J by 7 bases, with 20 bases between. The CDR3 has 15 residues. The germline gives CDR1 MDHEN, CDR2 SYDVKM. The CDR3 DNA sequence: TGTGCCAGCAGTCTGGGACATGGCAGGGGATTTGGCTACACCTTC. Its protein product is CASSLGHGRGFGYTF.

The chain carries TRBV5-6 and TRBJ2-5; TRBD2 matches at 9 bases. Unmatched junction bases numbered 5, after V lost 2 bases and J lost 3 bases. The V gene's germline CDR1 is SGHDT and CDR2 YYEEEE. There are 15 residues in the CDR3. The CDR3 spells CASSLPGLAEETQYF. The CDR3 region has the DNA TGTGCCAGCAGCTTACCGGGACTAGCTGAAGAGACCCAGTACTTC. Full variable domain (outside the CDR3, taken from reference TRBV5-6 and TRBJ2-5): DAGVTQSPTHLIKTRGQQVTLRCSPKSGHDTVSWYQQALGQGPQFIFQYYEEEERQRGNFPDRFSGHQFPNYSSELNVNALLLGDSALYLCASSLPGLAEETQYFGPGTRLLVL.

The genes are TRBV7-9 and TRBJ1-3; a weak D match, TRBD1 (5 bases). Germline V gene lookup returns CDR1 SEHNR and CDR2 FQNEAQ (reference sequence). V was clipped by 5 bases and J by 0 bases, with 14 bases between them. The CDR3 contains 16 residues. This chain's CDR3 is CASSLQQVTSGNTIYF. Written as DNA, the CDR3 is TGTGCCAGCAGCCTGCAACAGGTGACCTCTGGAAACACCATATATTTT.

The genes are TRBV5-6 and TRBJ2-7; D possibly corresponds to TRBD1 (6 bases). This CDR3 contains 15 residues. V lost 3 bases and J 3 bases, leaving 16 bases between the germline ends. The germline gives CDR1 SGHDT, CDR2 YYEEEE. CDR3 coding DNA: TGTGCCAGCAGCTCGAAGACAGGAGGTTTCTACGAGCAGTACTTC. Its translation: CASSSKTGGFYEQYF.

V gene TRBV19 combines with J gene TRBJ2-2; tentatively, D is TRBD1 (6 bases). V gave up 6 bases and J gave up 1 base, with 12 bases separating them. CDR1 and CDR2 from the germline V gene are LNHDA and SQIVND (reference sequence). This CDR3 contains 15 residues. The CDR3, as DNA: TGTGCCAGTAGCAATAGGGGGTTGAACACCGGGGAGCTGTTTTTT. Translating gives CASSNRGLNTGELFF.

This sequence joins TRBV18 and TRBJ1-4; TRBD1 matches 10 bases. J was trimmed by 6 bases and V by 3 bases; bases with no gene match: 4. The CDR3 has 15 amino acids. Germline CDR1 KGHSH, CDR2 LQKENI. The CDR3 protein is CASSPGTGDHEKLFF. The CDR3 DNA sequence: TGTGCCAGCTCACCCGGGACAGGGGACCATGAAAAACTGTTTTTT.

The chain is built from TRBV6-5 and TRBJ2-3; 10 nucleotides line up with TRBD2. CDR3 size: 15 residues. V was pared by 4 bases and J by 4 bases, with 5 bases of the junction left unmatched. The germline V gene encodes CDR1 MNHEY and CDR2 SVGAGI. Written as DNA, the CDR3 is TGTGCCAGCAGTTCCCAGCGGGAGGGCCCAGATACGCAGTATTTT. It specifies CASSSQREGPDTQYF.

The sample holds one count of this clone. The chain carries TRBV4-2 and TRBJ2-3, with 10 bases lining up with TRBD2. Trimming removed 3 bases from V and 2 bases from J; junction bases left unmatched: 2. The CDR3 runs to 15 residues. CDR1 LGHNA and CDR2 YNFKEQ come from the germline V gene. CDR3 sequence reads: CASSQTSGFTDTQYF. CDR3 sequence (DNA): TGTGCCAGCAGCCAGACTAGCGGGTTCACAGATACGCAGTATTTT.

CDR3 sequence reads: CASSPTGAGANVLTF. Here the CDR3 DNA reads TGTGCCAGCAGTCCTACAGGGGCTGGGGCCAACGTCCTGACTTTC. The rearrangement links TRBV27 to TRBJ2-6; 7 nucleotides agree with TRBD1. Germline CDR1 reads MNHEY; CDR2 reads SMNVEV (reference sequence). This CDR3 has 15 residues. Trimming cost V 5 bases and J 2 bases; bases outside gene matches: 3.

This rearrangement joins TRBV5-8 to TRBJ2-7; TRBD1 might be the D (5 bases). Germline assignment: CDR1 SGHTS and CDR2 YDEGEE. V gave up 3 bases and J gave up 1 base, with 11 bases separating them. This CDR3 has 14 amino acids. The CDR3 DNA follows: TGTGCCAGCAGCTCCCACAGGCTATCCTACGAGCAGTACTTC. Translation: CASSSHRLSYEQYF.

In nucleotides, the CDR3 is TGTGCCAGCAGCGCCCGGGACACAGAGACCCAGTACTTC. This encodes CASSARDTETQYF. V usage is TRBV7-9 and J usage is TRBJ2-5; a weak D match, TRBD1 (6 bases). In germline, CDR1 is SEHNR, CDR2 FQNEAQ (reference sequence). The CDR3 contains 13 residues. Trimming removed 5 bases from V and 4 bases from J, with 11 bases in between.

This sequence joins TRBV28 and TRBJ2-2; TRBD2 aligns across 12 bases. V shed 5 bases and J 4 bases; nucleotides not matched to a gene: 2. The CDR3 extends over 15 amino acids. CDR1 is MDHEN, CDR2 SYDVKM, per germline. This CDR3 reads CASSPGLAGTGELFF. Written as DNA, the CDR3 is TGTGCCAGCAGTCCGGGACTAGCGGGCACCGGGGAGCTGTTTTTT.

The genes are TRBV5-1 and TRBJ2-6, with TRBD2 identical over 8 bases. The V and J ends lost 2 bases and 0 bases, in that order; junction bases with no gene match: 4. Per the germline V gene, CDR1 is SGHRS and CDR2 is YFSETQ. The CDR3 is made up of 17 amino acids. The DNA of the CDR3 is TGCGCCAGCAGCTTCACTAGCGGAGACTCTGGGGCCAACGTCCTGACTTTC. This gives the protein CASSFTSGDSGANVLTF.

This clone has a single count. The genes are TRBV4-1 and TRBJ1-1; D unresolved. Trimming removed 0 bases from V and 8 bases from J, with 4 bases in between. Per germline, CDR1 MGHRA and CDR2 YSYEKL. This CDR3 region has 11 residues. The chain's CDR3 is CASSQETEAFF. CDR3 DNA: TGCGCCAGCAGCCAAGAGACAGAAGCTTTCTTT.